These T cell receptor beta chains were read from a single sample in a study of T-cell reconstitution after alpha-beta-depleted transplantation in children. TCRdb re-called the PCR reads through MiXCR, storing one row per CDR3 protein. The table lists 80,000 to 100,000 distinct CDR3 sequences, less than 25% of them singletons, with around 21% in the top ten. The source was PBMCs, collected before TCRalphabeta/CD19-depleted stem cell transplant. The receptors originated from a boy aged 2 to 10 with acute lymphoblastic leukemia, due to receive a stem cell transplant. Each CDR3 is given with its conserved first and last residue. The D gene is left open where the match is weak. Clone size is given for some rows only: seen once, a few or many times, or a class if the clone is expanded.

J: TRBJ2-7; V: TRBV5-1; D: TRBD1; size: NA; DNA: TGCGCCAGCAACCCTGGGACAGGTTTTAGGAACGAGCAGTACTTC; CDR3: CASNPGTGFRNEQYF
J: TRBJ2-5; V: TRBV4-1; D: NA; size: NA; DNA: TGCGCCAGCAGCCAAGGGGTGGGAGTAGTCCAAGAGACCCAGTACTTC; CDR3: CASSQGVGVVQETQYF
J: TRBJ2-6; V: TRBV5-1; D: NA; size: NA; DNA: TGCGCCAGCAGCTTGGATCAGGGTGCCGGGGCCAACGTCCTGACTTTC; CDR3: CASSLDQGAGANVLTF
J: TRBJ2-5; V: TRBV9; D: NA; size: few; DNA: TGTGCCAGCAGCGCCCCTGGAGGGAGTGACGAGACCCAGTACTTC; CDR3: CASSAPGGSDETQYF
J: TRBJ2-5; V: TRBV9; D: TRBD2; size: few; DNA: TGTGCCAGCAGCGTAGTCGGCGGGAGGGGAGAGACCCAGTACTTC; CDR3: CASSVVGGRGETQYF
J: TRBJ1-1; V: TRBV5-1; D: NA; size: few; DNA: TGCGCCAGCAGCTACCTCGACGGACAGTATGAAGCTTTCTTT; CDR3: CASSYLDGQYEAFF
J: TRBJ2-5; V: TRBV7-9; D: NA; size: few; DNA: TGTGCCAGCAGCCCCGAATTAAGCGGAGGGGCAGAGACCCAGTACTTC; CDR3: CASSPELSGGAETQYF
J: TRBJ1-5; V: TRBV10-3; D: NA; size: few; DNA: TGTGCCATCAGTGAGAACAGGGAGTTGAATCAGCCCCAGCATTTT; CDR3: CAISENRELNQPQHF
J: TRBJ1-1; V: TRBV20-1; D: NA; size: NA; DNA: TGCAGTGCTAGAAAGGGGGGCAGACTTTTGAACACTGAAGCTTTCTTT; CDR3: CSARKGGRLLNTEAFF
J: TRBJ2-1; V: TRBV7-9; D: NA; size: NA; DNA: TGTGCCAGCAGCCCCCCGTCCCTACTGGGTGGCAATGAGCAGTTCTTC; CDR3: CASSPPSLLGGNEQFF
J: TRBJ2-5; V: TRBV27; D: TRBD1; size: NA; DNA: TGTGCCAGCAGTCCCCGACAGGGACGTGAAGAGACCCAGTACTTC; CDR3: CASSPRQGREETQYF
J: TRBJ1-4; V: TRBV5-1; D: NA; size: few; DNA: TGCGCCAGCAGCATCCCAGGAGAGGAAAAACTGTTTTTT; CDR3: CASSIPGEEKLFF
J: TRBJ2-7; V: TRBV28; D: NA; size: NA; DNA: TGTGCCAGCAGTTTGACTCAGGACTACTACGAGCAGTACTTC; CDR3: CASSLTQDYYEQYF
J: TRBJ2-1; V: TRBV4-3; D: NA; size: NA; DNA: TGCGCCAGCAGTCCAAGGGGGAGGGGCTCCTACAATGAGCAGTTCTTC; CDR3: CASSPRGRGSYNEQFF
J: TRBJ2-3; V: TRBV28; D: TRBD2; size: NA; DNA: TGTGCCAGCAGTTCCTCAGCGGGAGGGGCCCGGGATACGCAGTATTTT; CDR3: CASSSSAGGARDTQYF
J: TRBJ1-2; V: TRBV4-1; D: TRBD1; size: few; DNA: TGCGCCAGCAGCCAAGGAGGGGGCGCATGGATCAGGTACACCTTC; CDR3: CASSQGGGAWIRYTF
J: TRBJ1-2; V: TRBV6-1; D: NA; size: NA; DNA: TGTGCCAGCAGTGAAGTGGGGACATACTTACCTTATGGCTACACCTTC; CDR3: CASSEVGTYLPYGYTF
J: TRBJ2-3; V: TRBV7-8; D: TRBD2; size: few; DNA: TGTGCCAGCAGCTTAGGTAGCGGGAGTATAACAGATACGCAGTATTTT; CDR3: CASSLGSGSITDTQYF
J: TRBJ2-7; V: TRBV19; D: NA; size: NA; DNA: TGTGCCAGTAGTATCGAGGAGGGGCCCTACGAGCAGTACTTC; CDR3: CASSIEEGPYEQYF
J: TRBJ1-5; V: TRBV10-2; D: TRBD1; size: NA; DNA: TGCGCCAGCAGTGAAGGACAGGGGGCATGGCAGCCCCAGCATTTT; CDR3: CASSEGQGAWQPQHF
J: TRBJ2-5; V: TRBV5-1; D: TRBD2; size: few; DNA: TGCGCCAGCAGCCGATTCGGACTAGCGGAGGAGACCCAGTACTTC; CDR3: CASSRFGLAEETQYF
J: TRBJ2-2; V: TRBV7-8; D: TRBD2; size: few; DNA: TGTGCCAGCAGCTTGGGGACTACGAACACCGGGGAGCTGTTTTTT; CDR3: CASSLGTTNTGELFF
J: TRBJ2-3; V: TRBV6-1; D: NA; size: few; DNA: TGTGCCAGCAAGACTGGGCGGTCTAGCACAGATACGCAGTATTTT; CDR3: CASKTGRSSTDTQYF
J: TRBJ2-7; V: TRBV6-1; D: NA; size: few; DNA: TGTGCCAGCAGTGAATATGGATCGACCTACGAGCAGTACTTC; CDR3: CASSEYGSTYEQYF
J: TRBJ2-1; V: TRBV29-1; D: TRBD2; size: NA; DNA: TGCAGCGTTCAAGGGCTAGCGGGATCAAATGAGCAGTTCTTC; CDR3: CSVQGLAGSNEQFF
J: TRBJ1-3; V: TRBV27; D: NA; size: NA; DNA: TGTGCCAGCAGGCCGTTCCCGGGAAACACCATATATTTT; CDR3: CASRPFPGNTIYF
J: TRBJ2-3; V: TRBV20-1; D: NA; size: NA; DNA: TGCAGTGCTAGATCTCTATCGGGTCATGGGAGGACAGATACGCAGTATTTT; CDR3: CSARSLSGHGRTDTQYF
J: TRBJ2-1; V: TRBV11-2; D: NA; size: NA; DNA: TGTGCCAGCAGCTTAGTTCGCGGAGGTGAGCAGTTCTTC; CDR3: CASSLVRGGEQFF
J: TRBJ2-2; V: TRBV9; D: NA; size: few; DNA: TGTGCCAGCAGCGTAACTCCCTTGAACACCGGGGAGCTGTTTTTT; CDR3: CASSVTPLNTGELFF
J: TRBJ2-2; V: TRBV5-1; D: NA; size: many; DNA: TGCGCCAGCAGCTTCGCTGGGGCGCACCGGGAGCTGTTTTTT; CDR3: CASSFAGAHRELFF
J: TRBJ1-4; V: TRBV5-1; D: NA; size: few; DNA: TGCGCCAGCAGCTTCGGAAGGGCAACTAATGAAAAACTGTTTTTT; CDR3: CASSFGRATNEKLFF
J: TRBJ2-1; V: TRBV7-2; D: NA; size: NA; DNA: TGTGCCAGCAAACGTGAAGTACATGCTTCCAATGAGCAGTTCTTC; CDR3: CASKREVHASNEQFF
J: TRBJ1-1; V: TRBV10-2; D: NA; size: NA; DNA: TGCGCCACCTCGGTCACTTCGGGTGCTGAAGCTTTCTTT; CDR3: CATSVTSGAEAFF
J: TRBJ2-2; V: TRBV29-1; D: NA; size: few; DNA: TGCAGCGTTGAACGGCGGGGAACCAACACCGGGGAGCTGTTTTTT; CDR3: CSVERRGTNTGELFF
J: TRBJ1-2; V: TRBV6-2/TRBV6-3; D: TRBD1; size: NA; DNA: TGTGCCAGCAGGAAGGGACAGACCTATGGCTACACCTTC; CDR3: CASRKGQTYGYTF
J: TRBJ2-2; V: TRBV7-6; D: TRBD2; size: NA; DNA: TGTGCCAGCAAAAACGGGAGGGTCGGGGAGCTGTTTTTT; CDR3: CASKNGRVGELFF
J: TRBJ1-6; V: TRBV5-1; D: TRBD1; size: NA; DNA: TGCGCCAGCAGCAAGATAACCCGGGACAGGGGGGATTCACCCCTCCACTTT; CDR3: CASSKITRDRGDSPLHF
J: TRBJ2-1; V: TRBV6-5; D: TRBD2; size: few; DNA: TGTGCCAGCAGTTACTCCACTAGCGGAGGGACGCTTACAAATGAGCAGTTCTTC; CDR3: CASSYSTSGGTLTNEQFF
J: TRBJ2-3; V: TRBV14; D: NA; size: few; DNA: TGTGCCAGCAGCCCCCGCTGGGGAGTGGTCTCAGATACGCAGTATTTT; CDR3: CASSPRWGVVSDTQYF
J: TRBJ2-7; V: TRBV29-1; D: NA; size: many; DNA: TGCAGCGTTGAGACGTCGGCCAGGGGTTATTCCGAGCAGTACTTC; CDR3: CSVETSARGYSEQYF
J: TRBJ2-7; V: TRBV5-1; D: NA; size: NA; DNA: TGCGCCAGCAGCTACAGGGAAGGCGGTTGGTCCTACGAGCAGTACTTC; CDR3: CASSYREGGWSYEQYF